Below are 13 T cell receptor beta chains sequenced from a single sample in a study of cytomegalovirus exposure and HLA in healthy donors. The primer mix had 60 Vbeta and 13 Jbeta primers. Sequencing was performed with immunoSEQ multiplex PCR; in TCRdb, only in-frame clones are kept and a portion is missing. The sample has fewer than 100,000 clones, almost 80% seen once. The sequenced sample consisted of PBMCs. These receptor sequences come from a female donor in good health and CMV-seronegative.

This clone was seen a single time. V and J are TRBV10-3 and TRBJ2-7; 10 nucleotides match TRBD1. CDR1 is ENHRY and CDR2 is SYGVKD in the germline V gene. Trimming cost V 0 bases and J 5 bases; bases outside gene matches: 1. The CDR3 consists of 14 residues. The CDR3 here is CAISESGTGDEQYF. The CDR3 nucleotides read TGTGCCATCAGTGAGTCGGGGACAGGGGACGAGCAGTACTTC.

This chain connects TRBV7-9 to TRBJ1-1; 9 nucleotides line up with TRBD1. CDR1 and CDR2 from the germline V gene are SEHNR and FQNEAQ (reference sequence). The CDR3 covers 15 residues. V lost 1 base, J lost 2 bases, and 2 bases stayed unmatched. CDR3: CASSLDRGPNTEAFF. The CDR3 DNA follows: TGTGCCAGCAGCTTAGACAGGGGGCCTAACACTGAAGCTTTCTTT.

The chain recombines TRBV7-9 with TRBJ1-2; tentative D call: TRBD1 (5 bases). The CDR3 runs 15 residues. The germline CDR1 and CDR2 sequences are SEHNR and FQNEAQ (reference sequence). V lost 2 bases and J lost 2, with 12 bases in between. In DNA form, the CDR3 reads TGTGCCAGCAGCTTACTCCCGGGGGGAAACTATGGCTACACCTTC. Amino acid sequence: CASSLLPGGNYGYTF. Using reference TRBV7-9 and TRBJ1-2 for the parts outside the CDR3, the full variable domain is DTGVSQNPRHKITKRGQNVTFRCDPISEHNRLYWYRQTLGQGPEFLTYFQNEAQLEKSRLLSDRFSAERPKGSFSTLEIQRTEQGDSAMYLCASSLLPGGNYGYTFGSGTRLTVV.

The V and J genes are TRBV27 and TRBJ2-7; TRBD2 matches 8 bases. The length of the CDR3 is 14 residues. CDR1 and CDR2 (germline): MNHEY, SMNVEV (reference sequence). Unmatched junction bases numbered 5, after V lost 4 bases and J lost 3 bases. Here the CDR3 reads CASSSTSGLYEQYF. The CDR3 bases are TGTGCCAGCAGTTCCACTAGCGGCCTCTACGAGCAGTACTTC.

This chain connects TRBV6-4 to TRBJ2-3; D remains unclear. Trimming removed 0 bases at V and 5 bases at J, with 12 bases between. This CDR3 is built from 15 residues. Germline CDR1 is MRHNA and CDR2 is SNTAGT. CDR3 sequence: CASSDSMNRGDTQYF. In DNA form, the CDR3 reads TGTGCCAGCAGTGACTCGATGAATAGAGGAGATACGCAGTATTTT.

CDR3 nucleotides: TGTGCCACCAGCAGAGACAACTCTGGGGCCAACGTCCTGACTTTC. Protein: CATSRDNSGANVLTF. This chain connects TRBV15 to TRBJ2-6; D is ambiguous. With 0 bases removed from V and 0 bases from J, the gap between germline ends came to 3 bases. Germline lookup yields CDR1 LNHNV and CDR2 YYDKDF (reference sequence). There are 15 residues in the CDR3. Full variable domain (rest looked up from reference TRBV15 and TRBJ2-6): DAMVIQNPRYQVTQFGKPVTLSCSQTLNHNVMYWYQQKSSQAPKLLFHYYDKDFNNEADTPDNFQSRRPNTSFCFLDIRSPGLGDTAMYLCATSRDNSGANVLTFGAGSRLTVL.

This clone has just one count. The J gene is TRBJ1-2, the V gene TRBV5-1; 7 bases fit TRBD1. The V gene's germline CDR1 is SGHRS and CDR2 YFSETQ. This CDR3 comprises 18 residues. V lost 6 bases and J lost 0; bases outside the gene matches: 17. CDR3 amino acids: CASTKTTGRGMANYGYTF. The DNA for the CDR3 is TGCGCCAGCACCAAAACAACGGGCAGGGGGATGGCTAACTATGGCTACACCTTC.

This sequence joins TRBV4-2 and TRBJ2-2; 9 bases align to TRBD2. Trimming removed 1 base from V and 2 bases from J; junction bases left unmatched: 5. Germline CDR1 and CDR2: LGHNA and YNFKEQ. This CDR3 spans 17 amino acids. The CDR3 bases are TGTGCCAGCAGCCAAGGGATAGCGGGGGTCAACACCGGGGAGCTGTTTTTT. It yields the protein CASSQGIAGVNTGELFF.

The chain couples TRBV9 to TRBJ1-2, with D unclear. Germline lookup yields CDR1 SGDLS and CDR2 YYNGEE. This CDR3 spans 14 amino acids. Trimming took off 0 bases at V and 1 base at J, with 7 bases between the two ends. CDR3 sequence: CASSVDADNYGYTF. In DNA form, the CDR3 reads TGTGCCAGCAGCGTAGATGCGGATAACTATGGCTACACCTTC.

In this sample, this clone turned up a few times. The rearrangement joins TRBV6-5 to TRBJ2-7; 8 bases map to TRBD1. Germline V gives CDR1 MNHEY, CDR2 SVGAGI. The CDR3 consists of 15 residues. V lost 2 bases and J lost 4; bases outside the gene matches: 7. The CDR3 DNA sequence: TGTGCCAGCAGTTACGTCGGACAGGGTAGTTACGAGCAGTACTTC. Translating gives CASSYVGQGSYEQYF.

V gene TRBV6-6 combines with J gene TRBJ1-1; no clear D. Germline-derived CDR1 and CDR2 are MNHNY and SVGAGI (reference sequence). CDR3 length equals 15 residues. Trimming pared 4 bases from V and 1 base from J, leaving 13 bases between. In DNA form, the CDR3 reads TGTGCCAGCAGTTTCGGGGATCGGGGGAACACTGAAGCTTTCTTT. Its protein product is CASSFGDRGNTEAFF.

The table lists this clone with a few counts. The chain is built from TRBV28 and TRBJ1-1; D call uncertain. Germline CDR1 MDHEN, CDR2 SYDVKM. The length of the CDR3 is 12 residues. V was clipped by 7 bases and J by 7 bases, with 13 bases between them. For the CDR3, the DNA is TGTGCCAGCACCAAAGAGTTCGATGAAGCTTTCTTT. It yields the protein CASTKEFDEAFF.

The V and J genes are TRBV28 and TRBJ1-1, with TRBD1 matching 9 bases. Trimming removed 4 bases from V and 10 bases from J; junction bases left unmatched: 7. Germline CDR1 reads MDHEN; CDR2 reads SYDVKM. The CDR3 runs 13 residues. CDR3 protein: CASSSGQGDLAFF. For the CDR3, the DNA is TGTGCCAGCAGTTCGGGACAGGGTGATCTAGCTTTCTTT.